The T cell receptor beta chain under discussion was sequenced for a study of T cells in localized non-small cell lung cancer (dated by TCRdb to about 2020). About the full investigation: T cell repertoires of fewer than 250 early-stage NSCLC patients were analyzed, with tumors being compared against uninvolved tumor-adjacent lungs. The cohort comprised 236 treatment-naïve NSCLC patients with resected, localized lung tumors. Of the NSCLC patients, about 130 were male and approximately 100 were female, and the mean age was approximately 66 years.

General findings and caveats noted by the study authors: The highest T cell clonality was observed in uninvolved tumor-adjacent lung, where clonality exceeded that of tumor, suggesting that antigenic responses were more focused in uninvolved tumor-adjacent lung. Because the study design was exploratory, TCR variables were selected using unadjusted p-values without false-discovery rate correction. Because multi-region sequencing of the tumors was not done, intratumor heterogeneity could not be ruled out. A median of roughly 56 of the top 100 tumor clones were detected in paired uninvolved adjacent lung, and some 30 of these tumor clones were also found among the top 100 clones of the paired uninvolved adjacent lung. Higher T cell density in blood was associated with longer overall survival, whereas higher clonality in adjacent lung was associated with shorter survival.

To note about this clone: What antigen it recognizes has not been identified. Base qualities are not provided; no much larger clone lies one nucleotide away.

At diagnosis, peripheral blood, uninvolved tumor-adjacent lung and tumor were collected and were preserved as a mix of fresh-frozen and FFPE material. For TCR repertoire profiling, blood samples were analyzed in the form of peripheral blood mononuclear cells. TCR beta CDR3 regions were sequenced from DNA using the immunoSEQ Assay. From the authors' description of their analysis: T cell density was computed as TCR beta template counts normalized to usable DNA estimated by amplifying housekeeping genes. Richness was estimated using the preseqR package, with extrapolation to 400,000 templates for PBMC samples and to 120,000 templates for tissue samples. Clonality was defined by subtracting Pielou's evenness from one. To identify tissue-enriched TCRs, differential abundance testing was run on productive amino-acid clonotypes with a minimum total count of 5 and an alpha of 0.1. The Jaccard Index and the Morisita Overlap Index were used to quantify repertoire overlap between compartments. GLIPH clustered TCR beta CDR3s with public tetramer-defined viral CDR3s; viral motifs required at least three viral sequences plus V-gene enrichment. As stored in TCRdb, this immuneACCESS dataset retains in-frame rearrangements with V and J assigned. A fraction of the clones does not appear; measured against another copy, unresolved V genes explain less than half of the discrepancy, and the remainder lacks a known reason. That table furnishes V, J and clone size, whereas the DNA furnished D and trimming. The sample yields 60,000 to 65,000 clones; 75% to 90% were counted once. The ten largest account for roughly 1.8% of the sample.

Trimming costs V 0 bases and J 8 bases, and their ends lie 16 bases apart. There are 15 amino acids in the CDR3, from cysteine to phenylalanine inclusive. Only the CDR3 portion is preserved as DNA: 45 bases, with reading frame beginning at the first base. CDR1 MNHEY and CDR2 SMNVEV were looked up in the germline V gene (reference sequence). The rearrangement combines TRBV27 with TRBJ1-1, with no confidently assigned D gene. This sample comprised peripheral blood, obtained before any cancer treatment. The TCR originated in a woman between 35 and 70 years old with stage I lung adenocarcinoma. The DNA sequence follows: TGTGCCAGCAGTTTATCTGGGTCACTCTTAACCGAAGCTTTCTTT. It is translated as CASSLSGSLLTEAFF.